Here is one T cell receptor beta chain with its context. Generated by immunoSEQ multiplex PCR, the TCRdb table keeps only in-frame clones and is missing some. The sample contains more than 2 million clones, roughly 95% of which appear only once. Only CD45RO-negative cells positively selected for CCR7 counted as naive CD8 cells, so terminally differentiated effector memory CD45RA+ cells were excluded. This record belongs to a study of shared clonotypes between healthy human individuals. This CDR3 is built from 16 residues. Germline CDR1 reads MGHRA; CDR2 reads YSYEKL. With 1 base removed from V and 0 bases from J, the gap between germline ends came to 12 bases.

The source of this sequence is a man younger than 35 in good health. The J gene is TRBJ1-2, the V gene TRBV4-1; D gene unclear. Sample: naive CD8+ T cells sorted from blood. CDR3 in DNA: TGCGCCAGCAGCCAAGTCCCTCAGGCTGCTAACTATGGCTACACCTTC. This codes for CASSQVPQAANYGYTF.